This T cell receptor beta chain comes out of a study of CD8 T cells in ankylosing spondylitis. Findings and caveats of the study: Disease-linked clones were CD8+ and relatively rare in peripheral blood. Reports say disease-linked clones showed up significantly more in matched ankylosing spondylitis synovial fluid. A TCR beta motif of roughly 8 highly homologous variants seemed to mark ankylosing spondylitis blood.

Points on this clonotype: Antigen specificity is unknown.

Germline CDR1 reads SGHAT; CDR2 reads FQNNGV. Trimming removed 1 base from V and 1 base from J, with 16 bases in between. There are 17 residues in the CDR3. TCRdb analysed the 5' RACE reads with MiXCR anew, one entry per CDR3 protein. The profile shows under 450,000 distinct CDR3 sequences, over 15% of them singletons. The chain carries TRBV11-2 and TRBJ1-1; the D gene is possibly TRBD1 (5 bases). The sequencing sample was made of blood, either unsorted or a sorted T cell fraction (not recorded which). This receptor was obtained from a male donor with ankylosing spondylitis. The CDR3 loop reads CASSLGGSRPQNTEAFF. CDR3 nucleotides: TGTGCCAGCAGCTTAGGGGGCTCGAGACCCCAGAACACTGAAGCTTTCTTT.